These T cell receptor beta chains were read from a single sample in a study of blood T cell repertoires in COVID-19. Using immunoSEQ multiplex PCR, the repertoire was profiled, and TCRdb retains in-frame clones only, with some absent. Of 50,000 to 60,000 clones in the sample, around nine tenths were seen once. Sequences were obtained from peripheral blood. The source is a man between 60 and 75 years old with active COVID-19. The CDR3 runs from the conserved cysteine through the conserved F or W. The D gene is left open where the match is weak. A row's size may be missing; if present it is once, few, many or a size class.

clone_size,v_call,cdr3_length,d_call,j_call,cdr3_aa,cdr3_nt
-,TRBV3-1/TRBV3-2,17,-,TRBJ1-6,CASSPGAAGRSNSPLHF,TGTGCCAGCAGTCCTGGGGCGGCGGGGAGGAGTAATTCACCCCTCCACTTT
-,TRBV5-4,15,TRBD1,TRBJ2-3,CASSTDRASTDTQYF,TGTGCCAGCAGCACAGACAGGGCTAGCACAGATACGCAGTATTTT
-,TRBV7-8,15,-,TRBJ1-5,CASSLGRDIYQPQHF,TGTGCCAGCAGCTTAGGACGGGACATTTATCAGCCCCAGCATTTT
-,TRBV20-1,17,TRBD2,TRBJ2-1,CSASPSLAGVFGNEQFF,TGCAGTGCTAGTCCCTCACTAGCGGGAGTATTCGGCAATGAGCAGTTCTTC
-,TRBV27,13,-,TRBJ2-7,CASSLRGSYEQYF,TGTGCCAGCAGTTTACGGGGGTCCTACGAGCAGTACTTC
-,TRBV2,16,-,TRBJ2-1,CASTPGGRRDLNEQFF,TGTGCCAGCACCCCAGGGGGTCGGCGGGACTTAAATGAGCAGTTCTTC
-,TRBV14,17,TRBD1,TRBJ1-1,CASSRGQGRRMNTEAFF,TGTGCCAGCAGCCGGGGACAGGGTAGAAGAATGAACACTGAAGCTTTCTTT
-,TRBV4-1,19,-,TRBJ1-6,CASSQDLFGLGHYNSPLHF,TGCGCCAGCAGCCAAGATCTTTTTGGGTTAGGACATTATAATTCACCCCTCCACTTT
-,TRBV23-1,12,-,TRBJ2-5,CASSQQQETQYF,TGCGCCAGCAGTCAACAGCAAGAGACCCAGTACTTC
-,TRBV7-3,14,-,TRBJ2-1,CASSRSGPDNEQFF,TGTGCCAGCAGCCGGAGCGGCCCGGACAATGAGCAGTTCTTC
-,TRBV30,14,TRBD1,TRBJ1-6,CAWIVNRGNSPLHF,TGTGCCTGGATTGTAAACAGGGGGAATTCACCCCTCCACTTT
-,TRBV21-1,16,-,TRBJ2-2,CASTYPSGVEAGELFF,TGTGCCAGCACCTACCCTAGCGGGGTGGAGGCCGGGGAGCTGTTTTTT
few,TRBV2,16,-,TRBJ2-7,CASSEWGPDKDYEQYF,TGTGCCAGCAGTGAATGGGGCCCGGATAAAGACTACGAGCAGTACTTC
-,TRBV5-1,13,-,TRBJ2-2,CASNSGVTGELFF,TGCGCCAGCAACTCAGGGGTCACCGGGGAGCTGTTTTTT
-,TRBV15,14,TRBD2,TRBJ2-3,CATSSGRRTDTQYF,TGTGCCACCAGCAGCGGGAGGAGGACAGATACGCAGTATTTT
-,TRBV3-1/TRBV3-2,16,TRBD2,TRBJ2-1,CASSPEGLAGVYEQFF,TGTGCCAGCAGCCCGGAAGGACTAGCGGGAGTGTATGAGCAGTTCTTC
once,TRBV4-2,13,-,TRBJ2-1,CASSQDSSGRWFF,TGTGCCAGCAGCCAAGATAGCAGCGGGCGATGGTTCTTC
-,TRBV6-1,18,TRBD2,TRBJ2-5,CASSDTLAGPSWGETQYF,TGTGCCAGCAGTGACACGCTAGCGGGACCCTCGTGGGGAGAGACCCAGTACTTC
few,TRBV25-1,16,TRBD2,TRBJ2-1,CASSEVAGGSYNEQFF,TGTGCCAGCAGTGAGGTAGCGGGAGGTTCCTACAATGAGCAGTTCTTC
once,TRBV5-4,14,-,TRBJ2-1,CASSLGTVAHEQFF,TGTGCCAGCAGCTTGGGGACAGTGGCACATGAGCAGTTCTTC
-,TRBV27,15,-,TRBJ2-7,CASSTWAGSSYEQYF,TGTGCCAGCAGCACCTGGGCCGGGAGCTCCTACGAGCAGTACTTC
-,TRBV7-6,14,-,TRBJ2-1,CASSVGRDYNEQFF,TGTGCCAGCAGCGTGGGGCGGGACTACAATGAGCAGTTCTTC
-,TRBV18,14,TRBD1,TRBJ1-1,CASSVTGGGTEAFF,TGTGCCAGCTCAGTTACAGGGGGCGGAACTGAAGCTTTCTTT
-,TRBV7-9,18,TRBD2,TRBJ2-3,CASSLVLAGGPGTDTQYF,TGTGCCAGCAGCTTGGTCCTAGCGGGAGGGCCTGGCACAGATACGCAGTATTTT
-,TRBV7-7,17,TRBD1,TRBJ2-2,CASSLASAGTVLGELFF,TGTGCTAGCAGCTTGGCCTCCGCCGGGACAGTCCTCGGGGAGCTGTTTTTT
few,TRBV27,15,TRBD2,TRBJ2-1,CASSPGTSAYNEQFF,TGTGCCAGCAGCCCCGGGACTAGCGCCTACAATGAGCAGTTCTTC
-,TRBV5-1,17,-,TRBJ2-7,CASSLWVSEGSSYEQYF,TGCGCCAGCAGCTTGTGGGTCTCCGAGGGAAGCTCCTACGAGCAGTACTTC
once,TRBV1,15,-,TRBJ1-3,CTSLRTGSSGNTIYF,TGCACCAGCCTAAGGACAGGGAGCTCTGGAAACACCATATATTTT